The rows below give T cell receptor beta chains drawn from one sample of a study of cytomegalovirus exposure and HLA in healthy donors. TCRdb's copy holds only in-frame clones and misses some; the assay was immunoSEQ multiplex PCR. The sample includes under 200,000 clones, 82% of them seen just once. The sequenced sample was PBMCs. These receptor sequences come from a girl aged 2 to 10 in good health and CMV-seropositive. Both conserved end residues are part of each CDR3.

J	V	CDR3
TRBJ2-1	TRBV5-4	CASSLSDSGTFYNEQFF
TRBJ2-7	TRBV9	CASSVAGTSGSFPYEQYF
TRBJ2-5	TRBV5-1	CASSLAEETQYF
TRBJ1-2	TRBV5-4	CASSLQAFYGYTF
TRBJ2-2	TRBV5-5	CASSADMGSYTGELFF
TRBJ2-1	TRBV4-1	CASSPWGRVSYNEQFF
NA	TRBV27	CASSLSPQGVYEQYF
TRBJ1-5	TRBV27	CASSFLGTGALGHQPQHF
TRBJ2-7	TRBV5-1	CASSLDRGYEQYF
TRBJ1-1	TRBV19	CASSGWDRPNTEAFF
TRBJ2-7	TRBV5-1	CASSDQFRGNEQYF
TRBJ2-3	TRBV5-1	CASSLPLAGGTDTQYF
TRBJ2-5	TRBV30	CAWSVVRAGETQYF
TRBJ1-2	TRBV30	CAWSAPLRGLAGYTF
TRBJ2-2	TRBV27	CASRGYTGELFF
TRBJ1-1	TRBV29-1	CSARRGLYRTEAFF
TRBJ1-2	TRBV28	CASSLGQEYYGYTF
TRBJ2-4	TRBV6-1	CASSGSGRSKNIQYF
TRBJ2-1	TRBV4-1	CASSQDLAGKWEQFF
TRBJ2-1	TRBV6-1	CASSAEGLPDEQFF
TRBJ2-2	TRBV27	CASSSWTSGSGNTGELFF
TRBJ2-2	TRBV29-1	CSVEPRQGSNTGELFF
TRBJ1-2	TRBV6-5	CASRGRGAYGYTF
TRBJ2-2	TRBV7-9	CASSYFRESAGELFF
TRBJ2-5	TRBV2	CASSTLLSPPRTQETQYF
TRBJ2-5	TRBV18	CASSPGTSGQETQYF
TRBJ2-3	TRBV2	CASRWAGAGWTDTQYF
TRBJ1-1	TRBV5-1	CASSSATGGLSFF
TRBJ2-7	TRBV30	CAWSATPYEQYF
TRBJ2-2	TRBV28	CASSLGADNTGELFF
TRBJ2-7	TRBV30	CAWRDEAETYEQYF
TRBJ2-7	TRBV30	CAWSSGHLYEQYF
TRBJ1-1	TRBV30	CAWREDATRTGMNTEAFF
TRBJ2-7	TRBV27	CASSEATSGSPTGYEQYF
TRBJ2-5	TRBV5-1	CASSLDRGQETQYF
TRBJ2-1	TRBV5-4	CASSLRSWNNEQFF
TRBJ1-2	TRBV30	CAWSRNRGGVGYTF
TRBJ1-4	TRBV4-1	CASSRLGGNEKLFF
TRBJ1-3	TRBV30	CAWSPGISGNTIYF
TRBJ2-3	TRBV6-1	CASSEAIAGADTQYF
TRBJ1-2	TRBV6-5	CASSSTVYYGYTF
TRBJ1-2	TRBV19	CASSAGVNYGYTF
TRBJ2-7	TRBV2	CASSDPRDRDLYEQYF
TRBJ2-5	TRBV9	CASSAQGTNQETQYF
TRBJ2-7	TRBV27	CASSTLGGSKKEQYF
TRBJ1-5	TRBV28	CASSLTGGNPQHF
TRBJ2-3	TRBV7-3	CASSLTGSSGLHSTDTQYF